This T cell receptor (beta chain) was sequenced in a study of blood T cells in healthy people across ages (dated by TCRdb to the mid-2010s). Study-level background: In model experiments, roughly one uniquely barcoded TCR beta cDNA molecule per two T cells was captured by template switching. Age-related changes in TCR beta repertoire diversity were measured in the study by deep sequencing normalized with unique cDNA molecular identifiers. The donors were divided into four age groups: young (average approximately 16 years), middle-aged (about 40), aged (approximately 59) and long-lived (more than 75). For two donors (one aged 18 to 29 and one aged 80 or older), the study analyzed two additional independent replicas of 1 million unique cDNA reads from the same blood draw. To avoid experimental bias, donors of different ages were randomly spread across the sequencing lanes.

What the study reported, not specific to this receptor: Estimates of total diversity based on one million sequenced T cells were considered lower bounds and underestimates. Observed TCR beta diversity correlated strongly with the percentage of naive T cells measured by flow cytometry. Because profiling used bulk unsorted PBMCs, naive and antigen-experienced compartments could not be compared conclusively. Compared with the aged group, the long-lived group had more naive CD4+ T cells, fewer expanded clones and increased TCR diversity, suggesting age selection. Donor CMV infection status was unknown, potentially confounding age-related changes in expanded clonotypes. Observed TCR beta diversity per million T cells fell roughly linearly with age, and a significant reduction was already apparent by age approximately 40.

The CDR3 goes from the cysteine to the phenylalanine over 14 residues. CDR3 DNA is the only sequence kept; it has 42 bases, read in frame from the first base. CDR1 and CDR2 are read off the germline V gene (reference sequence) as LGHDT and YNNKEL. V trim: 4 bases; J trim: 5 bases; unmatched bases: 7. As for this clonotype: Its antigen is currently not known. The record has no base qualities; no much larger clone is one base away.

Library creation used 5' RACE. A second PCR of roughly 6 to 12 cycles was performed with a sample-barcoded 5' primer and a J-beta primer mix. Each TCR beta cDNA molecule received a unique molecular identifier from a template-switch 5' adaptor carrying 12 random nucleotides. At least 3 million CDR3-containing paired-end reads were obtained from each sample. All of the RNA was converted into first-strand cDNA using the Mint cDNA synthesis kit, with a TRBC-specific oligonucleotide serving as the primer. After uracil-DNA glycosylase treatment, a first 18-cycle PCR used universal primers M1SS and BC2_uni_R on all cDNA. As for how the authors treated the data: For normalization, 1 million high-quality reads, each with a distinct molecular identifier, were randomly selected from each sample. Reads sharing molecular identifiers were discarded rather than binned into consensus sequences. CDR3 identification, clonotype clustering and error correction used MiTCR with a Q25 quality threshold and the strictest error-elimination algorithm. A nonparametric unseen species model using Euler transformation provided a lower-bound estimate of total TCR beta diversity. Using fastp at Q25 and MiXCR, TCRdb reprocessed the public reads and kept productive beta chains. Each entry is one CDR3 protein sequence, shown with its most common DNA and genes. For this entry, the V and J calls and clone size follow TCRdb and not the study's own pipeline. The sample records over 1,500,000 distinct CDR3 sequences, about two fifths of which are singletons. The ten largest make up more than 20% of the sample.

Systemically healthy Caucasian individuals from Russia, 39 in total and aged 6 to 90 years, were included as donors. Each donor gave ten milliliters of peripheral blood, drawn into EDTA-treated Vacutainer tubes. Ficoll-Paque density-gradient centrifugation was used to isolate PBMCs, with at least 6.5 million per sample. Trizol reagent was used to extract total RNA from the PBMCs, yielding at least 5.5 micrograms per sample. Naive CD45RAhigh/CD27high T cell percentages were measured by flow cytometry on a PBMC aliquot from every donor. Sequencing input: blood. The rearrangement combines TRBV3-1 with TRBJ1-2, with 7 bases matching TRBD1. This sequence was found in a human donor in good health. In nucleotide form, the sequence is TGTGCCAGCAGCCCTGACAGGGAGACGTATGGCTACACCTTC. Translated, it reads CASSPDRETYGYTF.